A selection of T cell receptor beta chains follows, all from one sample in a study of T cell clones after liver transplantation. Measured with immunoSEQ multiplex PCR; TCRdb has only the in-frame clones, and not every one. Among approximately 19,000 clones listed, approximately 80% were seen once. The sample in question was CD8+ T cells from blood, obtained roughly 48 months after liver transplant. Every receptor here comes from a human patient who received a liver transplant. The T cells may come from the graft donor. CDR3s include the opening cysteine and the closing phenylalanine or tryptophan. Each record gives: J gene, V gene, D gene, clone size, CDR3 length, CDR3 DNA, CDR3 protein. The D gene is left open where the match is weak. Clone size is given for some rows only: seen once, a few or many times, or a class if the clone is expanded.

j_call: TRBJ2-7
v_call: TRBV4-3
d_call: TRBD1
clone_size: -
cdr3_length: 14
cdr3_nt: TGCGCCAGCAGCCATCCGGGACAGACCTACGAGCAGTACTTC
cdr3_aa: CASSHPGQTYEQYF

j_call: TRBJ2-2
v_call: TRBV28
d_call: TRBD1
clone_size: -
cdr3_length: 17
cdr3_nt: TGTGCCAGCAGTGAGACCAGGACAGGGGTTTTTACCGGGGAGCTGTTTTTT
cdr3_aa: CASSETRTGVFTGELFF

j_call: TRBJ2-5
v_call: TRBV15
d_call: -
clone_size: -
cdr3_length: 12
cdr3_nt: TGTGCCACCAGCAGAGATAAACGGACCCAGTACTTC
cdr3_aa: CATSRDKRTQYF

j_call: TRBJ1-4
v_call: TRBV9
d_call: TRBD1
clone_size: -
cdr3_length: 16
cdr3_nt: TGTGTCAGCAGTGATGACAGGGGATCAACTAATGAAAAACTGTTTTTT
cdr3_aa: CVSSDDRGSTNEKLFF

j_call: TRBJ2-5
v_call: TRBV5-1
d_call: TRBD2
clone_size: -
cdr3_length: 15
cdr3_nt: TGCGCCAGCATTTCTAGCGGGGGACCTCAAGAGACCCAGTACTTC
cdr3_aa: CASISSGGPQETQYF

j_call: TRBJ2-1
v_call: TRBV7-6
d_call: -
clone_size: -
cdr3_length: 15
cdr3_nt: TGTGCCAGCAGGTGGGGGGCTAGCCCTAACAATGAGCAGTTCTTC
cdr3_aa: CASRWGASPNNEQFF

j_call: TRBJ2-3
v_call: TRBV4-1
d_call: -
clone_size: once
cdr3_length: 14
cdr3_nt: TGCGCCAGCAGCCAAGGAGCGGGCACAGATACGCAGTATTTT
cdr3_aa: CASSQGAGTDTQYF

j_call: TRBJ1-1
v_call: TRBV10-3
d_call: -
clone_size: -
cdr3_length: 11
cdr3_nt: TGTGCCATCAGTGAAGAAATTGAAGCTTTCTTT
cdr3_aa: CAISEEIEAFF

j_call: TRBJ1-4
v_call: TRBV11-3
d_call: -
clone_size: -
cdr3_length: 11
cdr3_nt: TGTGCCAGCAGCCACGGAGAAAAACTGTTTTTT
cdr3_aa: CASSHGEKLFF

j_call: TRBJ2-7
v_call: TRBV25-1
d_call: -
clone_size: -
cdr3_length: 12
cdr3_nt: TGTGCCAGCAGTGCCGGGGGCTACGAGCAGTACTTC
cdr3_aa: CASSAGGYEQYF

j_call: TRBJ2-7
v_call: TRBV19
d_call: -
clone_size: -
cdr3_length: 15
cdr3_nt: TGTGCCAGCTCGGCCGGGGCAGGGGGGTCTTACGAGCAGTACTTC
cdr3_aa: CASSAGAGGSYEQYF

j_call: TRBJ2-7
v_call: TRBV5-3
d_call: -
clone_size: -
cdr3_length: 12
cdr3_nt: TGTGCCAGGAGCTCCTGGGCGGGCGAGCAGTACTTC
cdr3_aa: CARSSWAGEQYF

j_call: TRBJ1-2
v_call: TRBV30
d_call: -
clone_size: -
cdr3_length: 15
cdr3_nt: TGTGCCTGGAGTGGGCTCGGGGAACTCACAGATGGCTACACCTTC
cdr3_aa: CAWSGLGELTDGYTF

j_call: TRBJ2-2
v_call: TRBV4-2
d_call: TRBD2
clone_size: -
cdr3_length: 17
cdr3_nt: TGTGCCAGCCCCCAGTTAGGCCGGGGGGTGAACACCGGGGAGCTGTTTTTT
cdr3_aa: CASPQLGRGVNTGELFF

j_call: TRBJ2-7
v_call: TRBV28
d_call: TRBD1
clone_size: few
cdr3_length: 13
cdr3_nt: TGTGCCAGCAGCAACGACAGGGATCACCCTCTGAACTTC
cdr3_aa: CASSNDRDHPLNF

j_call: TRBJ2-7
v_call: TRBV9
d_call: TRBD2
clone_size: few
cdr3_length: 17
cdr3_nt: TGTGCCAGCAGCCCCCACCAAGGACTAGCGGCCTCCTACGAGCAGTACTTC
cdr3_aa: CASSPHQGLAASYEQYF

j_call: TRBJ2-5
v_call: TRBV4-3
d_call: TRBD1
clone_size: once
cdr3_length: 15
cdr3_nt: TGCGCCAGCAGCCATGGACTTGACAGGGAAGAGACCCAGTACTTC
cdr3_aa: CASSHGLDREETQYF

j_call: TRBJ2-3
v_call: TRBV7-3
d_call: -
clone_size: -
cdr3_length: 15
cdr3_nt: TGTGCCAGCAGCTTAGACTCCGGAGGCACAGATACGCAGTATTTT
cdr3_aa: CASSLDSGGTDTQYF

j_call: TRBJ1-5
v_call: TRBV27
d_call: -
clone_size: -
cdr3_length: 16
cdr3_nt: TGTGCCAGCAGTTTACTGGCGCGACAGGTCAATCAGCCCCAGCATTTT
cdr3_aa: CASSLLARQVNQPQHF

j_call: TRBJ1-4
v_call: TRBV6-5
d_call: -
clone_size: -
cdr3_length: 14
cdr3_nt: TGTGCCAGCAGTTACGACGGGGTAGGCGAAAAACTGTTTTTT
cdr3_aa: CASSYDGVGEKLFF

j_call: TRBJ2-5
v_call: TRBV9
d_call: -
clone_size: -
cdr3_length: 16
cdr3_nt: TGTGCCAGCAGCGTAGAGGGGGGGCTAAATAAAGAGACCCAGTACTTC
cdr3_aa: CASSVEGGLNKETQYF

j_call: TRBJ2-1
v_call: TRBV5-8
d_call: -
clone_size: -
cdr3_length: 15
cdr3_nt: TGTGCCAGCACCTCTTGGGGGTACAGGGTCGGGGAGCAGTTCTTC
cdr3_aa: CASTSWGYRVGEQFF

j_call: TRBJ2-1
v_call: TRBV27
d_call: TRBD1
clone_size: -
cdr3_length: 13
cdr3_nt: TGTGCCAGCAGTTTAGGGACAGGGAATGAGCAGTTCTTC
cdr3_aa: CASSLGTGNEQFF

j_call: TRBJ2-3
v_call: TRBV4-3
d_call: -
clone_size: -
cdr3_length: 16
cdr3_nt: TGCGCCAGCAGCCACCCTAGCGCAGTTAGTCCAGATACGCAGTATTTT
cdr3_aa: CASSHPSAVSPDTQYF

j_call: TRBJ2-7
v_call: TRBV28
d_call: TRBD1
clone_size: -
cdr3_length: 15
cdr3_nt: TGTGCCAGCAGTTTTCCCCGACAGGGAGTATACGAGCAGTACTTC
cdr3_aa: CASSFPRQGVYEQYF

j_call: TRBJ2-3
v_call: TRBV5-1
d_call: -
clone_size: -
cdr3_length: 15
cdr3_nt: TGCGCCAGCAGCTTGGTTACTACTAGCACAGATACGCAGTATTTT
cdr3_aa: CASSLVTTSTDTQYF

j_call: TRBJ2-2
v_call: TRBV11-2
d_call: TRBD2
clone_size: -
cdr3_length: 17
cdr3_nt: TGTGCCAGCAGCTTGACTAGCGGGAGGGCCGTCACCGGGGAGCTGTTTTTT
cdr3_aa: CASSLTSGRAVTGELFF

j_call: TRBJ2-7
v_call: TRBV9
d_call: TRBD2
clone_size: -
cdr3_length: 15
cdr3_nt: TGTGCCAGCAGCGTAGGATCAGCGGGGGACTACGAGCAGTACTTC
cdr3_aa: CASSVGSAGDYEQYF

j_call: TRBJ2-4
v_call: TRBV27
d_call: TRBD1
clone_size: once
cdr3_length: 14
cdr3_nt: TGTGCCAGCAGTCCGGGACAGGGGCGGTACATTCAGTACTTC
cdr3_aa: CASSPGQGRYIQYF

j_call: TRBJ1-5
v_call: TRBV7-2
d_call: -
clone_size: -
cdr3_length: 15
cdr3_nt: TGTGCCAGCAGCTTAGGGGGCTGGAGCAATCAGCCCCAGCATTTT
cdr3_aa: CASSLGGWSNQPQHF

j_call: TRBJ2-1
v_call: TRBV7-3
d_call: TRBD2
clone_size: -
cdr3_length: 16
cdr3_nt: TGTGCCAGCAGCTTGGGAGGACTAGCGGGGTACAATGAGCAGTTCTTC
cdr3_aa: CASSLGGLAGYNEQFF

j_call: TRBJ2-1
v_call: TRBV11-3
d_call: -
clone_size: -
cdr3_length: 11
cdr3_nt: TGTGCCAGCAGCTTAGGCAATGAGCAGTTCTTC
cdr3_aa: CASSLGNEQFF

j_call: TRBJ2-1
v_call: TRBV12-5
d_call: TRBD2
clone_size: -
cdr3_length: 17
cdr3_nt: TGTGCTAGTGGTTTTTTCCTCCCGGGACTAGCGCTTAATGAGCAGTTCTTC
cdr3_aa: CASGFFLPGLALNEQFF

j_call: TRBJ1-1
v_call: TRBV5-6
d_call: -
clone_size: -
cdr3_length: 13
cdr3_nt: TGTGCCAGCAGCTTTGGGTTGAACACTGAAGCTTTCTTT
cdr3_aa: CASSFGLNTEAFF

j_call: TRBJ2-2
v_call: TRBV4-2
d_call: TRBD2
clone_size: few
cdr3_length: 18
cdr3_nt: TGTGCCAGCAGCCAAGAGGGGGCGGGAGGGCCTTTTACCGGGGAGCTGTTTTTT
cdr3_aa: CASSQEGAGGPFTGELFF

j_call: TRBJ2-5
v_call: TRBV5-6
d_call: TRBD2
clone_size: -
cdr3_length: 15
cdr3_nt: TGTGCCAGCAGCCCGACTAGCGGGGGGCCGGAGACCCAGTACTTC
cdr3_aa: CASSPTSGGPETQYF

j_call: TRBJ2-7
v_call: TRBV4-1
d_call: -
clone_size: -
cdr3_length: 14
cdr3_nt: TGCGCCAGCAGCCTCGAACCGGGGTCCTACGAGCAGTACTTC
cdr3_aa: CASSLEPGSYEQYF

j_call: TRBJ2-5
v_call: TRBV6-5
d_call: TRBD1
clone_size: once
cdr3_length: 14
cdr3_nt: TGTGCCAGCAGTTTAGGACAGGGGGGAGAGACCCAGTACTTC
cdr3_aa: CASSLGQGGETQYF

j_call: TRBJ2-7
v_call: TRBV27
d_call: TRBD1
clone_size: many
cdr3_length: 12
cdr3_nt: TGTGCCAGTGGACAGGGGGCTAATGAGCAGTACTTC
cdr3_aa: CASGQGANEQYF

j_call: TRBJ2-5
v_call: TRBV7-9
d_call: TRBD2
clone_size: -
cdr3_length: 14
cdr3_nt: TGTGCCAGCAGCTTGGGACTAGCGGGAGAGACCCAGTACTTC
cdr3_aa: CASSLGLAGETQYF

j_call: TRBJ2-1
v_call: TRBV19
d_call: TRBD2
clone_size: -
cdr3_length: 15
cdr3_nt: TGTGCCAGTAGTTTGGCTAGCGGGTTATACAATGAGCAGTTCTTC
cdr3_aa: CASSLASGLYNEQFF

j_call: TRBJ2-7
v_call: TRBV7-9
d_call: TRBD1
clone_size: -
cdr3_length: 15
cdr3_nt: TGTGCCAGCAGCTCAGAAGGGACAGACTCCTACGAGCAGTACTTC
cdr3_aa: CASSSEGTDSYEQYF

j_call: TRBJ2-2
v_call: TRBV27
d_call: TRBD1
clone_size: -
cdr3_length: 15
cdr3_nt: TGTGCCAGCAGCCCAAGGGGGCCAGACACCGGGGAGCTGTTTTTT
cdr3_aa: CASSPRGPDTGELFF

j_call: TRBJ2-5
v_call: TRBV4-3
d_call: -
clone_size: -
cdr3_length: 15
cdr3_nt: TGCGCCAGCAGCCATAGGGGACTGGCAGTTTCGGCCCAGTACTTC
cdr3_aa: CASSHRGLAVSAQYF

j_call: TRBJ2-1
v_call: TRBV27
d_call: -
clone_size: -
cdr3_length: 16
cdr3_nt: TGTGCCAGCAGTTTGTATTCTGGGGCAGGTTGGGATGAGCAGTTCTTC
cdr3_aa: CASSLYSGAGWDEQFF

j_call: TRBJ1-6
v_call: TRBV4-2
d_call: TRBD1
clone_size: -
cdr3_length: 18
cdr3_nt: TGTGCCAGCAGCCCGCTCCGACAGGGGGTAACCTATAATTCACCCCTCCACTTT
cdr3_aa: CASSPLRQGVTYNSPLHF

j_call: TRBJ2-7
v_call: TRBV6-1
d_call: -
clone_size: -
cdr3_length: 14
cdr3_nt: TGTGCCAGCAGTGAGTATAGGGGAACCTACGAGCAGTACTTC
cdr3_aa: CASSEYRGTYEQYF

j_call: TRBJ2-2
v_call: TRBV6-5
d_call: TRBD2
clone_size: -
cdr3_length: 16
cdr3_nt: TGTGCCAGCAGTTCTCTGAGCGGGACGAACACCGGGGAGCTGTTTTTT
cdr3_aa: CASSSLSGTNTGELFF

j_call: TRBJ2-1
v_call: TRBV7-2
d_call: -
clone_size: -
cdr3_length: 14
cdr3_nt: TGTGCCAGCACCGTAACAGGGTTCTACAATGAGCAGTTCTTC
cdr3_aa: CASTVTGFYNEQFF

j_call: TRBJ1-4
v_call: TRBV27
d_call: TRBD1
clone_size: -
cdr3_length: 15
cdr3_nt: TGTGCCAGCAGTCCGCCCGACAGGGCTAATGAAAAACTGTTTTTT
cdr3_aa: CASSPPDRANEKLFF

j_call: TRBJ2-3
v_call: TRBV9
d_call: TRBD2
clone_size: -
cdr3_length: 16
cdr3_nt: TGTGCCAGCAGCGCGTATAGCGGGGGGAATACAGATACGCAGTATTTT
cdr3_aa: CASSAYSGGNTDTQYF